Listed here is a single T cell receptor beta chain. Its specificity is unknown. These data come from a study of shared clonotypes between healthy human individuals. Study-level information: The donors, two women and a few men, were aged 18 to 49. General study results and limits: A handful of donors showed sharing of approximately 4.7% of naive CD4 clonotypes. Sampling involved blood alone; tissue repertoires likely differ.

Naive CD8 cells lacked CD45RO, underwent positive selection for CCR7 and left out terminally differentiated effector memory CD45RA+ cells. The run depth of the assay was deep. Assay used: immunoSEQ multiplex PCR; TCRdb lists only in-frame clones, some missing. The sample includes hundreds of thousands of clones, 95% to 96% seen only once; the top ten take 0.095% to 0.13%. The CDR3 spans 13 residues. V lost 5 bases and J 3 bases, leaving 10 bases between the germline ends. From germline, CDR1 is MNHEY and CDR2 SMNVEV (reference sequence). This sequence was found in a woman aged 30 to 39 in good health. The material sequenced was naive CD8+ T cells sorted from blood. The V gene is TRBV27, the J gene TRBJ1-1, with D possibly matching TRBD1 (5 bases). The CDR3 bases are TGTGCCAGCAGTCCTGGGGCCCACACTGAAGCTTTCTTT. Translated: CASSPGAHTEAFF.